This T cell receptor beta chain emerged from a study of early T cells in non-severe SARS-CoV-2 infection. With 5 bases removed from V and 7 bases from J, the gap between germline ends came to 23 bases. Per the germline V gene, CDR1 is SGHTA and CDR2 is FQGTGA. The CDR3 runs 17 residues. This clonotype was recorded at least ten times. TCRdb used MiXCR to reprocess the 5' RACE reads, holding one entry per CDR3 protein. Altogether about 35,000 distinct CDR3 sequences are present, over 5% being singletons, with the ten largest covering around 7%. The TCR originated in an adult who was a healthcare worker with PCR-confirmed SARS-CoV-2 infection or an uninfected control (not recorded which). The chain couples TRBV7-3 to TRBJ2-2, with D tentatively TRBD2 (5 bases). The sequenced sample was whole blood. The CDR3 DNA is TGTGCCAGCAGCCAAATTGGGCTTAGCGAGAAGGACGGGGAGCTGTTTTTT. It yields the protein CASSQIGLSEKDGELFF.